Following are 32 T cell receptor beta chains from one sample sequenced in a study of T cells in Graves' hyperthyroidism and ophthalmopathy. Authors of the study amplified TCR beta CDR3 regions from RNA transcripts. Carried out on the TCR CDR3, a first-round RT-PCR used the HTBI primer set. Via MiXCR, TCRdb re-called the multiplex PCR reads, giving one row per CDR3 protein. Of 750,000 to 900,000 distinct CDR3 sequences listed, over 35% were seen once; the top ten hold around 10%. Source material: blood. The receptors here all came from a man aged 18 to 30 with Graves' hyperthyroidism.

This chain joins TRBV14 and TRBJ2-5; D is perhaps TRBD1 or TRBD2 (5 bases each). This CDR3 contains 15 residues. Germline V gene lookup returns CDR1 SGHDN and CDR2 FVKESK. V lost 2 bases, J lost 5 bases, and 15 bases lay in between. The CDR3 nucleotides are TGTGCCAGCAGCCAAATCGGGACCCCGGGTGAGACCCAGTACTTC. Its protein product is CASSQIGTPGETQYF.

V and J are TRBV4-3 and TRBJ2-7; 7 nucleotides agree with TRBD2. J gave up 6 bases and V 1 base, and 9 bases lay outside the gene matches. Germline values: CDR1 LGHNA, CDR2 YSLEER. The CDR3 sequence is 15 residues long. CDR3 sequence reads: CASSQGSAGVSEQYF. DNA of the CDR3: TGCGCCAGCAGCCAAGGGTCGGCGGGAGTGTCCGAGCAGTACTTC.

This clonotype has a handful of counts. The rearrangement uses TRBV2 and TRBJ2-5, with D possibly matching TRBD2 (6 bases). V gave up 4 bases and J gave up 4 bases, with 10 bases separating them. The CDR3 extends over 13 amino acids. Germline V gene sequence: CDR1 SNHLY, CDR2 FYNNEI. CDR3 sequence: CASSGDLGETQYF. As DNA, the CDR3 is TGTGCCAGCAGTGGGGACTTAGGAGAGACCCAGTACTTC. The whole variable domain, remainder taken from reference TRBV2 and TRBJ2-5, is EPEVTQTPSHQVTQMGQEVILRCVPISNHLYFYWYRQILGQKVEFLVSFYNNEISEKSEIFDDQFSVERPDGSNFTLKIRSTKLEDSAMYFCASSGDLGETQYFGPGTRLLVL.

The table lists this clonotype with a few counts. The J gene is TRBJ2-7, the V gene TRBV20-1; 11 positions match TRBD2. This CDR3 is 15 amino acids long. Germline V gene data show CDR1 as DFQATT and CDR2 as SNEGSKA (reference sequence). The ends lost 2 bases at V and 6 bases at J; junction bases unmatched: 9. CDR3 sequence reads: CSARLRGTSGGEQYF. The CDR3 region has the DNA TGCAGTGCTAGACTCCGGGGGACTAGCGGTGGCGAGCAGTACTTC.

This clonotype was seen repeatedly, ten times or more. The chain employs TRBV29-1 and TRBJ2-5; 7 bases agree with TRBD1. The CDR3 sequence is 13 residues long. CDR1 and CDR2 from the germline V gene are SQVTM and ANQGSEA. V trimming: 6 bases; J trimming: 9 bases; junction bases outside the gene matches: 13. This CDR3 reads CSVRTGAVVSQYF. CDR3 sequence (DNA): TGCAGCGTCCGGACAGGCGCGGTCGTGTCCCAGTACTTC.

This clonotype was seen many times. The chain uses TRBV7-8 and TRBJ1-6, with 10 bases identical to TRBD1. From germline, CDR1 is SGHVS and CDR2 FQNEAQ. The V and J ends lost 1 base and 8 bases, in that order; junction bases with no gene match: 2. This CDR3 contains 15 residues. CDR3 protein: CASSLEGTGDSPLHF. The CDR3 region has the DNA TGTGCCAGCAGCTTAGAGGGGACAGGGGATTCACCCCTCCACTTT.

This clonotype showed up many times. V and J are TRBV15 and TRBJ2-7; D may correspond to TRBD1 or TRBD2 (7 bases each). Trimming took 3 bases from V and 4 from J, leaving 10 bases between them. Germline-derived CDR1 and CDR2 are LNHNV and YYDKDF (reference sequence). This CDR3 spans 13 amino acids. The CDR3 loop is CATSSRGGYEQYF. The DNA of the CDR3 is TGTGCCACCAGCAGCAGGGGGGGGTACGAGCAGTACTTC.

This clonotype occurred many times. The chain combines TRBV29-1 with TRBJ2-7; D is unresolved. The CDR3 runs to 11 residues. V was cut by 2 bases and J by 6 bases, with 8 bases left in between. Per germline, CDR1 SQVTM and CDR2 ANQGSEA. The CDR3 loop is CSVEQATEQYF. The DNA for the CDR3 is TGCAGCGTTGAACAAGCGACCGAGCAGTACTTC.

Of note for this clonotype: With a much larger clone just one base away, this may be a read error. The chain joins TRBV20-1 to TRBJ1-2, with 10 positions matching TRBD1. V was pared by 6 bases and J by 10 bases, with 14 bases of the junction left unmatched. The CDR3 has 14 amino acids. The germline CDR1 and CDR2 sequences are DFQATT and SNEGSKA (reference sequence). CDR3 loop: CSAPKPRTGGDYTF. CDR3 nucleotides: TGCAGTGCCCCCAAACCGCGGACAGGGGGGGACTACACCTTC.

Points on this clonotype: This may arise from a read error, as a much more abundant clone is one base away. The chain couples TRBV2 to TRBJ2-6; D may be TRBD2 (5 bases). From germline, CDR1 is SNHLY and CDR2 FYNNEI. CDR3 size: 14 residues. In nucleotides, the CDR3 is TGTGCCAGCGGTGAAGAGGAGGCGGCCAACGTCCTGACTTTC. Its translation: CASGEEEAANVLTF. Variable domain in full (rest from reference TRBV2 and TRBJ2-6): EPEVTQTPSHQVTQMGQEVILRCVPISNHLYFYWYRQILGQKVEFLVSFYNNEISEKSEIFDDQFSVERPDGSNFTLKIRSTKLEDSAMYFCASGEEEAANVLTFGAGSRLTVL.

The chain carries TRBV20-1 and TRBJ2-7; no reliable D call. Germline loops: CDR1 DFQATT, CDR2 SNEGSKA (reference sequence). The CDR3 is made up of 13 amino acids. V shed 6 bases and J shed 3 bases, with 15 bases lying between them. The CDR3 loop is CSASSLVVYEQYF. CDR3 coding DNA: TGCAGTGCCAGCAGCTTAGTCGTCTACGAGCAGTACTTC.

This clonotype was detected only a few times. The rearrangement links TRBV12-3 or TRBV12-4 to TRBJ1-1; D gene uncertain. The CDR3 covers 12 residues. Trimming pared 4 bases from V and 8 bases from J, leaving 11 bases between. As DNA, the CDR3 is TGTGCCAGCAGTTCAACCCAGATAGAAGCTTTCTTT. It translates to CASSSTQIEAFF.

This clonotype was seen ten or more times. The CDR3 sequence is CASSPSGQGETQYF. The DNA of the CDR3 is TGTGCCAGCAGCCCATCGGGACAGGGAGAGACCCAGTACTTC. The chain combines TRBV9 with TRBJ2-5, with 9 positions matching TRBD1. Germline loops: CDR1 SGDLS, CDR2 YYNGEE. This CDR3 comprises 14 residues. The J segment lost 4 bases and the V segment lost 4 bases, leaving 5 bases of the junction unmatched.

The chain couples TRBV7-6 to TRBJ2-3; D is ambiguous. CDR1 and CDR2 from the germline V gene are SGHVS and FNYEAQ. Trimming removed 1 base from V and 2 bases from J, with 7 bases in between. The CDR3 runs 14 residues. This chain's CDR3 is CASSLGANTDTQYF. CDR3 bases: TGTGCCAGCAGCTTAGGGGCGAACACAGATACGCAGTATTTT.

The genes are TRBV6-5 and TRBJ1-2; D not certain. The CDR3 is 13 residues long. Germline CDR1 MNHEY, CDR2 SVGAGI. V was pared by 7 bases and J by 2 bases, with 11 bases between. The CDR3 sequence is CASTLDPNYGYTF. CDR3 sequence (DNA): TGTGCCAGCACCTTGGACCCCAACTATGGCTACACCTTC.

The V call is TRBV29-1, the J call TRBJ2-3; D gene ambiguous. V gave up 2 bases and J gave up 4 bases, with 10 bases separating them. CDR3 length: 13 residues. The germline gives CDR1 SQVTM, CDR2 ANQGSEA. In DNA, the CDR3 is TGCAGCGTTGAAAGCCTCCTCGCAGATACGCAGTATTTT. Translating gives CSVESLLADTQYF.

This clonotype was seen ten or more times. V gene TRBV7-2 combines with J gene TRBJ1-6, with D unclear. This CDR3 has 13 amino acids. V was cut by 5 bases and J by 7 bases, with 9 bases left in between. Germline V CDR1 and CDR2: SGHTA, FQGNSA. As DNA, the CDR3 is TGTGCCAGCAGCCTGGTCCTGAATTCACCCCTCCACTTT. Protein product: CASSLVLNSPLHF.

The chain links TRBV15 to TRBJ1-4; TRBD1 matches at 9 bases. V shed 3 bases, J shed 8 bases, and the junction held 4 bases outside the gene matches. Looked up from germline, CDR1 is LNHNV and CDR2 is YYDKDF (reference sequence). The CDR3 extends over 14 amino acids. The CDR3 loop is CATSRWTGEEKLFF. In DNA, the CDR3 is TGTGCCACCAGCAGGTGGACAGGGGAGGAAAAACTGTTTTTT.

This clonotype was seen a handful of times. This sequence joins TRBV5-1 and TRBJ2-5; 7 bases fit TRBD1. The V and J ends lost 4 bases and 0 bases, in that order; junction bases with no gene match: 3. This CDR3 has 14 amino acids. The germline CDR1 and CDR2 sequences are SGHRS and YFSETQ. Here the CDR3 reads CASSIGTDQETQYF. As DNA, the CDR3 is TGCGCCAGCAGCATAGGGACAGACCAAGAGACCCAGTACTTC.

This chain links TRBV9 with TRBJ2-5; D ambiguous. V shed 3 bases and J shed 1 base, with 13 bases lying between them. The CDR3 is 15 amino acids. Germline CDR1 reads SGDLS; CDR2 reads YYNGEE. CDR3 nucleotides: TGTGCCAGCAGCGACGGGTGGCAGGTCCAAGAGACCCAGTACTTC. It codes for CASSDGWQVQETQYF.

Concerning this clonotype: A much larger clone differs from this one at a single base, so this may be a read error. The CDR3 ends on some other residue instead of the conserved phenylalanine or tryptophan, so this is likely a read error. The rearrangement uses TRBV20-1 and TRBJ2-5; 9 bases are shared with TRBD2. The germline V gene encodes CDR1 DFQATT and CDR2 SNEGSKA (reference sequence). This CDR3 is 13 amino acids long. With V trimmed by 3 bases and J by 3 bases, 2 bases remained unmatched. CDR3 coding DNA: TGCAGTGCTAGGGGGACTAGCAAAGAGACCCAGTACCTC. Its translation is CSARGTSKETQYL.

This clonotype was detected ten times or more. This rearrangement joins TRBV12-3 or TRBV12-4 to TRBJ2-5; TRBD1 matches 7 bases. V shed 5 bases and J 5 bases; nucleotides not matched to a gene: 8. The length of the CDR3 is 14 residues. The DNA for the CDR3 is TGTGCCAGCAGTCGACAGGGCAACAGGGAGACCCAGTACTTC. Its protein is CASSRQGNRETQYF.

This clonotype was observed many times. The chain employs TRBV10-3 and TRBJ2-5, with D possibly matching TRBD1 (7 bases). Trimming cost V 0 bases and J 4 bases, with 12 bases left between them. Germline CDR1 reads ENHRY; CDR2 reads SYGVKD. This CDR3 comprises 15 residues. CDR3 protein: CAISESSGGGETQYF. The CDR3 coding sequence is TGTGCCATCAGTGAGTCGTCAGGGGGAGGAGAGACCCAGTACTTC.

This rearrangement joins TRBV5-5 to TRBJ1-6, with TRBD1 matching 9 bases. The CDR3 extends over 19 amino acids. With 0 bases clipped from V and 0 bases from J, the junction kept 7 bases outside the gene matches. Germline CDR1 and CDR2: SGHKS and YYEKEE (reference sequence). The CDR3 here is CASSLETGQGLSYNSPLHF. The CDR3 region has the DNA TGTGCCAGCAGCTTGGAAACGGGACAGGGCCTCTCCTATAATTCACCCCTCCACTTT.

This clonotype showed up many times. The V call is TRBV10-3, the J call TRBJ1-1; TRBD1 matches at 10 bases. Germline V gene data show CDR1 as ENHRY and CDR2 as SYGVKD. The CDR3 is 15 residues long. The junction had 5 bases not matched to a gene; V was cut back by 3 bases and J by 4 bases. The chain's CDR3 is CAISDGGQGLTEAFF. CDR3 bases: TGTGCCATCAGTGATGGGGGACAGGGGCTCACTGAAGCTTTCTTT.

This clonotype was detected only a few times. The rearrangement joins TRBV7-9 to TRBJ1-1; D is undetermined. V lost 3 bases and J 8 bases, leaving 13 bases between the germline ends. Germline V gives CDR1 SEHNR, CDR2 FQNEAQ (reference sequence). The CDR3 sequence is 13 residues long. CDR3 DNA: TGTGCCAGCAGCTTGCCGAGTCCCCCCGAAGCTTTCTTT. Its translation: CASSLPSPPEAFF. The full variable domain, its missing parts supplied by reference TRBV7-9 and TRBJ1-1, is DTGVSQNPRHKITKRGQNVTFRCDPISEHNRLYWYRQTLGQGPEFLTYFQNEAQLEKSRLLSDRFSAERPKGSFSTLEIQRTEQGDSAMYLCASSLPSPPEAFFGQGTRLTVV.

This sequence joins TRBV5-1 and TRBJ1-4; D is unclear. Germline-derived CDR1 and CDR2 are SGHRS and YFSETQ. V lost 4 bases and J lost 7, with 20 bases in between. This CDR3 comprises 16 residues. This CDR3 is CASSLTNIPPSEKLFF. The DNA of the CDR3 is TGCGCCAGCAGCCTCACTAACATTCCCCCCAGTGAAAAACTGTTTTTT.

This clonotype was detected only a few times. The rearrangement uses TRBV10-3 and TRBJ2-7; perhaps TRBD2 as D (5 bases). The germline V gene encodes CDR1 ENHRY and CDR2 SYGVKD. Trimming shortened V by 10 bases and J by 3 bases, and 19 bases separated the two germline ends. The CDR3 covers 14 residues. This CDR3 is CASSVVREVYEQYF. The CDR3, as DNA: TGTGCCAGCAGCGTCGTCCGGGAAGTCTACGAGCAGTACTTC.

The rearrangement uses TRBV7-2 and TRBJ2-7; 9 bases align to TRBD2. Looked up from germline, CDR1 is SGHTA and CDR2 is FQGNSA. This CDR3 comprises 21 residues. V shed 1 base, J shed 2 bases, and the junction held 21 bases outside the gene matches. The CDR3 coding sequence is TGTGCCAGCAGCTTAGAGCCCCCTTGGGCTAGCGGGGTCGGCACACCCTACGAGCAGTACTTC. Its translation is CASSLEPPWASGVGTPYEQYF.

V and J are TRBV12-3 or TRBV12-4 and TRBJ1-6; tentative D call: TRBD1 (5 bases). Trimming took off 1 base at V and 3 bases at J, with 10 bases between the two ends. This CDR3 is 16 amino acids long. CDR3 sequence reads: CASSLGVQGYNSPLHF. CDR3 nucleotide sequence: TGTGCCAGCAGTTTAGGGGTCCAGGGCTATAATTCACCCCTCCACTTT.

This clonotype was seen a few times. The chain combines TRBV7-3 with TRBJ1-1; D gene uncertain. V lost 2 bases to trimming and J lost 6 bases, with 13 bases between them. CDR1 SGHTA and CDR2 FQGTGA come from the germline V gene. CDR3 length: 14 residues. The CDR3 DNA follows: TGTGCCAGCAGCTTACGGGGAGGAATTGCTGAAGCTTTCTTT. Its translation is CASSLRGGIAEAFF.

This clonotype appeared many times. The V gene is TRBV20-1, the J gene TRBJ1-6; 7 bases line up with TRBD1. Germline-derived CDR1 and CDR2 are DFQATT and SNEGSKA (reference sequence). V lost 5 bases and J lost 11; bases outside the gene matches: 15. This CDR3 contains 15 residues. CDR3 loop: CSARGQDEPEAPLHF. The CDR3, as DNA: TGCAGTGCTCGTGGACAGGACGAACCGGAGGCACCCCTCCACTTT.